These 9 T cell receptor beta chains were all obtained from the same sample, sequenced in a study of patients and donors after allogeneic stem cell transplantation. TCRdb re-derived calls from the RT-PCR reads in MiXCR, one entry per CDR3 protein. The sample records about 200,000 distinct CDR3 sequences, around 40% being singletons. Sequenced input: blood, either unsorted or a sorted T cell fraction (not recorded which). The receptors shown here come from a human donor who was either an allogeneic HSCT recipient or a stem cell or donor lymphocyte infusion donor (not recorded which). It is not recorded whose cells these are; they may come from a transplant donor.

This clonotype has a handful of counts. This chain connects TRBV28 to TRBJ1-5; D may be TRBD1 (5 bases). This CDR3 has 13 residues. Trimming took 8 bases from V and 7 from J, leaving 15 bases between them. CDR1 is MDHEN and CDR2 is SYDVKM in the germline V gene. CDR3 bases: TGTGCCAGCGAAGGGGTTACCGTCCAGCCCCAGCATTTT. This codes for CASEGVTVQPQHF.

V gene TRBV4-1 combines with J gene TRBJ2-1; 8 bases are shared with TRBD2. After removal of 0 bases from V and 8 bases from J, the junction contained 9 bases not matched to a gene. CDR3 size: 16 residues. Germline CDR1 and CDR2: MGHRA and YSYEKL. CDR3 DNA sequence: TGCGCCAGCAGCCAAGAGGCGGCGGGGGGACACTATGAGCAGTTCTTC. Its protein product is CASSQEAAGGHYEQFF.

The DNA for the CDR3 is TGCAGTGCTAGAGAGCACGGTTGGACAGGGGCCCATCAGCCCCAGCATTTT. This sequence encodes CSAREHGWTGAHQPQHF. The J gene is TRBJ1-5, the V gene TRBV20-1; 9 positions agree with TRBD1. This CDR3 has 17 residues. V trimming: 0 bases; J trimming: 5 bases; junction bases outside the gene matches: 11. CDR1 and CDR2 from the germline V gene are DFQATT and SNEGSKA (reference sequence).

The chain recombines TRBV12-3 or TRBV12-4 with TRBJ2-5; D might be TRBD1 (5 bases). The CDR3 spans 14 residues. V was pared by 3 bases and J by 3 bases, with 11 bases between. The CDR3 nucleotides read TGTGCCAGCAGTTTCACACAGGCGGAAGAGACCCAGTACTTC. Translation gives CASSFTQAEETQYF.

The rearrangement links TRBV12-3 or TRBV12-4 to TRBJ2-1; 11 positions agree with TRBD1. The CDR3 has 15 amino acids. With V trimmed by 3 bases and J by 5 bases, 3 bases remained unmatched. CDR3 protein: CASSLDRGLNNEQFF. In DNA form, the CDR3 reads TGTGCCAGCAGTTTGGACAGGGGGCTAAACAATGAGCAGTTCTTC.

V and J are TRBV4-1 and TRBJ1-1, with 8 bases lining up with TRBD1. V lost 3 bases to trimming and J lost 6 bases; unmatched junction nucleotides: 12. Germline lookup yields CDR1 MGHRA and CDR2 YSYEKL. The CDR3 is 16 residues long. Written as DNA, the CDR3 is TGCGCCAGCAGCCAGGTACAGGGGGATGCGCTGCCTGAAGCTTTCTTT. Protein: CASSQVQGDALPEAFF.

Only a few counts were recorded for this clonotype. CDR3 sequence: CASRSLQGAWTEAFF. In DNA form, the CDR3 reads TGCGCCAGCCGTTCTTTACAGGGGGCTTGGACTGAAGCTTTCTTT. The chain recombines TRBV5-1 with TRBJ1-1; 9 bases line up with TRBD1. This CDR3 spans 15 amino acids. Germline lookup yields CDR1 SGHRS and CDR2 YFSETQ. The junction had 12 bases not matched to a gene; V was cut back by 7 bases and J by 5 bases.

This clonotype was counted between two and nine times. J is TRBJ1-3 and V is TRBV5-1; D may be TRBD1 (6 bases). Trimming took 4 bases from V and 0 from J, leaving 14 bases between them. CDR3 length: 16 amino acids. Germline-derived CDR1 and CDR2 are SGHRS and YFSETQ. The CDR3 is CASSLTGTYSGNTIYF. DNA of the CDR3: TGCGCCAGCAGCCTAACCGGGACATACTCTGGAAACACCATATATTTT.

The chain's CDR3 is CASSGLMGDQPQHF. Here the CDR3 DNA reads TGTGCCAGCTCGGGCCTGATGGGTGATCAGCCCCAGCATTTT. The chain is built from TRBV27 and TRBJ1-5; no clear D gene. The V end was cut by 8 bases, the J end by 5 bases, with 16 bases between. The CDR3 spans 14 residues. Germline V gene sequence: CDR1 MNHEY, CDR2 SMNVEV (reference sequence).